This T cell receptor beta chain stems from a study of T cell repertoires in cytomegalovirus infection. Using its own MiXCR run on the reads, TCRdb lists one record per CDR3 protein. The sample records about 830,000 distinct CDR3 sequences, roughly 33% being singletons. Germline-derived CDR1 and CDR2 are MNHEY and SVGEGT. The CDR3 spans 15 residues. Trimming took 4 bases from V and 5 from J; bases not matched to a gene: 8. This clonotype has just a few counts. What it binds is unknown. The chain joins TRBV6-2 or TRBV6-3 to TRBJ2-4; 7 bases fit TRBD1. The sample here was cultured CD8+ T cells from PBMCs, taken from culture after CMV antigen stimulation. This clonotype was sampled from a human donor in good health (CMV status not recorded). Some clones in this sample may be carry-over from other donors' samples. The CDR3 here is CASSSLTGAENIQYF. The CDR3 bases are TGTGCCAGCAGTTCCCTCACAGGGGCGGAAAACATTCAGTACTTC.